This T cell receptor beta chain is from a study of blood T cell repertoires in COVID-19. Whole-study context: Samples representing acute and convalescent COVID-19 were sourced from the United States, Italy and Spain.

The data were produced by immunoSEQ multiplex PCR, yet TCRdb's version contains in-frame clones alone and is incomplete. This sample has 150,000 or so clones, with roughly 80% found just once. This clone was counted once. The V gene's germline CDR1 is DFQATT and CDR2 SNEGSKA (reference sequence). CDR3 size: 14 residues. Trimming removed 3 bases at V and 4 bases at J, with 13 bases between. While infection was still active, Seattle patients were enrolled and then followed longitudinally. The sequencing sample was made of peripheral blood. The rearrangement joins TRBV20-1 to TRBJ1-5; D remains unclear. This sequence originates from a woman in her 70s with COVID-19, enrolled during active disease. In nucleotides, the CDR3 is TGCAGTGCTAGTGGCCAGTCGGGTAATCAGCCCCAGCATTTT. Residues: CSASGQSGNQPQHF.